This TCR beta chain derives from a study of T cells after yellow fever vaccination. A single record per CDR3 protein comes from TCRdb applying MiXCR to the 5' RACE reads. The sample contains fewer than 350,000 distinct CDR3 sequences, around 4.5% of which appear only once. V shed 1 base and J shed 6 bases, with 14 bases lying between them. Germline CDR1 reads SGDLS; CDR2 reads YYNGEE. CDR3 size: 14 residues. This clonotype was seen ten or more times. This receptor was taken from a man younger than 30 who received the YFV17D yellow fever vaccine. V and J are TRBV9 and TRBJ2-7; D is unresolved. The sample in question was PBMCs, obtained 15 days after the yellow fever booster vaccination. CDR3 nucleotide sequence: TGTGCCAGCAGCGTACTCTTGGACGCCGGCGAGCAGTACTTC. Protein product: CASSVLLDAGEQYF.